This paragraph covers one TCR beta chain sequence. Its specificity is not known. Other DNA sequences within the sample encode an identical CDR3. The study ran its PCR with 60 Vbeta and 13 Jbeta primers. Here immunoSEQ multiplex PCR was the method, and the copy in TCRdb shows in-frame clones only, minus some. The table shows fewer than 150,000 clones, with roughly 80% occurring only once. The source of the sample is a study of cytomegalovirus exposure and HLA in healthy donors. The CDR3 contains 11 residues. V lost 4 bases and J lost 16; bases outside the gene matches: 10. Germline lookup yields CDR1 SQVTM and CDR2 ANQGSEA. Study-wide findings and caveats: In a later analysis, across HLA loci, associated TCR counts were highest for DRB1, lowest for HLA-C.

The clonotype was recovered from a woman in her thirties or forties in good health and CMV-seropositive. The J gene is TRBJ2-1, the V gene TRBV29-1; 7 nucleotides line up with TRBD1. Sequenced input: PBMCs. The CDR3 nucleotides read TGCAGCGTTGTACAGGGGCAGGGGCATTTCTTC. Its protein product is CSVVQGQGHFF.